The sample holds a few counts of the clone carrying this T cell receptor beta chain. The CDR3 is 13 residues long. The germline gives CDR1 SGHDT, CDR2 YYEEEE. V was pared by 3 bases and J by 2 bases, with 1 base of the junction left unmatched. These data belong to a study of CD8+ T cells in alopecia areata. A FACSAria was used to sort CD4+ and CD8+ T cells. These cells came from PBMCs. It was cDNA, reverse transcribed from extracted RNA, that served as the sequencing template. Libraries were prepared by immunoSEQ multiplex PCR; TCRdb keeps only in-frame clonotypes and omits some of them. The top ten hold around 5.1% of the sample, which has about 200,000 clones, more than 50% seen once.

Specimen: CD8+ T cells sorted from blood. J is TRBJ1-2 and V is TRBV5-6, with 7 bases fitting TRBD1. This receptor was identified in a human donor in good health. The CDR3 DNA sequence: TGTGCCAGCAGCTGGGGACAGAACTATGGCTACACCTTC. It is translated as CASSWGQNYGYTF.